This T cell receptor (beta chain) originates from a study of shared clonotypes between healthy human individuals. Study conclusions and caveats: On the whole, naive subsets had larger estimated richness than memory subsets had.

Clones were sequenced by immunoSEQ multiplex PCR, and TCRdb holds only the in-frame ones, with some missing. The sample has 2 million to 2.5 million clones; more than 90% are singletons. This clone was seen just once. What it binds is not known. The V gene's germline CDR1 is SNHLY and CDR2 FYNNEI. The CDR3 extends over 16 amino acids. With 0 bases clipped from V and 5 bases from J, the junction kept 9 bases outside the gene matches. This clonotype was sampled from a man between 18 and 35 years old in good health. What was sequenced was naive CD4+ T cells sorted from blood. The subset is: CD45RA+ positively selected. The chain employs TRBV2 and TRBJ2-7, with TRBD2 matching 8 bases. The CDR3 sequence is CASSEAGLAGQNEQYF. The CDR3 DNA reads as TGTGCCAGCAGTGAAGCCGGCCTAGCGGGTCAGAACGAGCAGTACTTC.